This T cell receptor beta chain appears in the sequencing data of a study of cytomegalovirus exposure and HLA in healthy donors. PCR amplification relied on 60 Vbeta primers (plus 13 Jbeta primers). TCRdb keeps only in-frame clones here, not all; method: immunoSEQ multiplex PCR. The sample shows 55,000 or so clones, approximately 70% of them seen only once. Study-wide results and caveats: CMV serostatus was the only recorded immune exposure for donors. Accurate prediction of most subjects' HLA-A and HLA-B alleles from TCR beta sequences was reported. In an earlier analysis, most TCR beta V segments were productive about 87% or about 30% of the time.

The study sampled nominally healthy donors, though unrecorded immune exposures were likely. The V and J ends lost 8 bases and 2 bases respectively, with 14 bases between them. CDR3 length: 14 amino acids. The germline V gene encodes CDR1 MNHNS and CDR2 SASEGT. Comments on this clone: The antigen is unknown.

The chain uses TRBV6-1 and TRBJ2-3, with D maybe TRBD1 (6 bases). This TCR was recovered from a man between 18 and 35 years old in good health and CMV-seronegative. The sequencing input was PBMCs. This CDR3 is CASAQGSNTDTQYF. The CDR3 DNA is TGTGCCAGCGCCCAGGGGTCAAACACAGATACGCAGTATTTT.